Shown below are 27 T cell receptor beta chains from a single sample sequenced in a study of chemoradiotherapy in HPV16-positive cancers. The data were produced by immunoSEQ multiplex PCR, yet TCRdb's version contains in-frame clones alone and is incomplete. The sample has 10,000 to 15,000 clones; more than 75% are singletons. The specimen was taken from a patient who underwent chemoradiotherapy. Source of these receptors: a human donor with HPV-associated anogenital cancer.

This chain joins TRBV7-9 and TRBJ1-1; 7 nucleotides align to TRBD1. The CDR3 spans 14 residues. Germline assignment: CDR1 SEHNR and CDR2 FQNEAQ (reference sequence). V shed 5 bases, J shed 7 bases, and the junction held 10 bases outside the gene matches. The CDR3 sequence: CASSPRTGDNEAFF. In nucleotides, the CDR3 is TGTGCCAGCAGCCCCAGGACAGGAGACAATGAAGCTTTCTTT.

The rearrangement joins TRBV11-2 to TRBJ2-5, with D possibly TRBD2 on 5 matching bases. V lost 5 bases, J lost 5 bases, and 18 bases lay in between. Germline CDR1 and CDR2: SGHAT and FQNNGV. The CDR3 sequence is 15 residues long. CDR3 in DNA: TGTGCCAGCAGCCCCGATCCTAGCCTGTGGGAGACCCAGTACTTC. It yields the protein CASSPDPSLWETQYF.

The chain combines TRBV30 with TRBJ1-1; D is unresolved. This CDR3 has 12 residues. Trimming cost V 0 bases and J 8 bases, with 10 bases left between them. In germline, CDR1 is GTSNPN, CDR2 SVGIG (reference sequence). The CDR3, as DNA: TGTGCCTGGAGTGTAGGTCTACCCGAAGCTTTCTTT. Its protein is CAWSVGLPEAFF.

This chain links TRBV5-6 with TRBJ2-1; 7 positions agree with TRBD1. This CDR3 has 18 amino acids. V shed 6 bases, J shed 0 bases, and the junction held 15 bases outside the gene matches. Germline V CDR1 and CDR2: SGHDT, YYEEEE. CDR3 region: CASTPELRGLSSYNEQFF. The CDR3 region has the DNA TGTGCCAGCACCCCGGAGTTGAGGGGGCTGAGCTCCTACAATGAGCAGTTCTTC.

This clone was seen only once. This chain connects TRBV20-1 to TRBJ2-5, with D perhaps TRBD1 or TRBD2 (6 bases each). Trimming pared 5 bases from V and 5 bases from J, leaving 9 bases between. Germline assignment: CDR1 DFQATT and CDR2 SNEGSKA (reference sequence). CDR3 length: 11 residues. For the CDR3, the DNA is TGCAGTGCTGGGGGGCGGGAGACCCAGTACTTC. Amino acids: CSAGGRETQYF.

V usage is TRBV5-1 and J usage is TRBJ2-1, with 12 bases identical to TRBD2. Germline lookup yields CDR1 SGHRS and CDR2 YFSETQ. V shed 0 bases and J 7 bases; nucleotides not matched to a gene: 5. This CDR3 has 16 amino acids. The CDR3 sequence: CASSLGLAGGHNEQFF. The CDR3 nucleotides read TGCGCCAGCAGCTTGGGGCTAGCGGGGGGGCATAATGAGCAGTTCTTC.

The V gene is TRBV19, the J gene TRBJ2-7; tentative D call: TRBD1 (5 bases). CDR1 and CDR2 from the germline V gene are LNHDA and SQIVND (reference sequence). CDR3 length equals 15 residues. The germline V and J ends were trimmed by 5 bases and 2 bases, with 16 bases remaining between them. The DNA for the CDR3 is TGTGCCAGTAGTCTATCGGCAGGGAACCCCTACGAGCAGTACTTC. Translation gives CASSLSAGNPYEQYF.

The CDR3 reads CASSIGRNTIYF. The CDR3 nucleotides read TGTGCCAGCAGCATAGGACGAAACACCATATATTTT. The rearrangement joins TRBV7-2 to TRBJ1-3; D is uncertain. V lost 5 bases, J lost 5 bases, and 7 bases lay in between. The CDR3 loop spans 12 amino acids. Germline V gene data show CDR1 as SGHTA and CDR2 as FQGNSA.

The chain carries TRBV30 and TRBJ1-1, with D possibly TRBD1 on 6 matching bases. There are 13 residues in the CDR3. The V end lost 4 bases, the J end lost 0 bases, and 9 bases lay between the germline ends. Germline V gene sequence: CDR1 GTSNPN, CDR2 SVGIG (reference sequence). CDR3 sequence: CAWKYRVNTEAFF. The CDR3 DNA is TGTGCCTGGAAGTACAGGGTGAACACTGAAGCTTTCTTT. The variable domain in full, completed from reference TRBV30 and TRBJ1-1, reads SQTIHQWPATLVQPVGSPLSLECTVEGTSNPNLYWYRQAAGRGLQLLFYSVGIGQISSEVPQNLSASRPQDRQFILSSKKLLLSDSGFYLCAWKYRVNTEAFFGQGTRLTVV.

DNA of the CDR3: TGCGCCAGCAGCCAAGTATACAATGAGCAGTTCTTC. Its translation: CASSQVYNEQFF. The J gene is TRBJ2-1, the V gene TRBV4-1; unclear D gene. V was trimmed by 1 base and J by 4 bases, leaving 2 bases between them. Looked up from germline, CDR1 is MGHRA and CDR2 is YSYEKL. The CDR3 contains 12 residues.

V gene TRBV4-3 combines with J gene TRBJ2-1; TRBD1 matches at 7 bases. V was pared by 2 bases and J by 0 bases, with 4 bases of the junction left unmatched. The CDR3 spans 16 residues. Germline CDR1 LGHNA, CDR2 YSLEER. CDR3 sequence: CASSQSGQTSYNEQFF. The CDR3 DNA sequence: TGCGCCAGCAGCCAATCGGGACAGACCTCCTACAATGAGCAGTTCTTC.

The chain is built from TRBV7-9 and TRBJ2-7; the D gene could be TRBD1 or TRBD2 (5 bases each). The CDR3 has 14 amino acids. Germline V gives CDR1 SEHNR, CDR2 FQNEAQ (reference sequence). V lost 10 bases and J 1 base, leaving 17 bases between the germline ends. The CDR3 loop reads CATGRPEGSYEQYF. CDR3 DNA: TGTGCCACTGGAAGACCCGAGGGGTCCTACGAGCAGTACTTC.

To note about this clone: A junction boundary mismatches the germline segment, possibly from a read error. The chain combines TRBV11-1 with TRBJ2-2; a weak D match, TRBD1 (5 bases). CDR1 SGHAT and CDR2 FQDESV come from the germline V gene (reference sequence). The CDR3 runs 15 residues. CDR3 protein: CAGSILTDGTGELFF. CDR3 bases: TGTGCCGGCAGCATACTGACAGACGGTACCGGGGAGCTGTTTTTT.

V usage is TRBV5-6 and J usage is TRBJ1-1, with D unclear. V dropped 1 base and J dropped 1 base, with 8 bases sitting between them. The CDR3 is 14 residues long. In germline, CDR1 is SGHDT, CDR2 YYEEEE. CDR3 bases: TGTGCCAGCAGCTTGAGGGCGGAGAACACTGAAGCTTTCTTT. This codes for CASSLRAENTEAFF.

The chain joins TRBV15 to TRBJ1-2; perhaps TRBD1 as D (5 bases). The length of the CDR3 is 15 residues. Looked up from germline, CDR1 is LNHNV and CDR2 is YYDKDF (reference sequence). The V end lost 5 bases, the J end lost 1 base, and 14 bases lay between the germline ends. The CDR3 DNA follows: TGTGCCACCAGCGACGGGACTCGACTTAACTATGGCTACACCTTC. This sequence encodes CATSDGTRLNYGYTF. The complete variable domain, with remaining parts taken from reference TRBV15 and TRBJ1-2, reads DAMVIQNPRYQVTQFGKPVTLSCSQTLNHNVMYWYQQKSSQAPKLLFHYYDKDFNNEADTPDNFQSRRPNTSFCFLDIRSPGLGDTAMYLCATSDGTRLNYGYTFGSGTRLTVV.

The sample holds a few counts of this clone. V and J are TRBV4-3 and TRBJ2-7; D gene unclear. Germline-derived CDR1 and CDR2 are LGHNA and YSLEER. This CDR3 contains 13 residues. V was clipped by 5 bases and J by 3 bases, with 11 bases between them. The CDR3 spells CASSDGFDYEQYF. The CDR3 DNA follows: TGCGCCAGCAGCGATGGGTTCGACTACGAGCAGTACTTC.

The rearrangement links TRBV7-9 to TRBJ2-7; the D is unclear. CDR3 length: 13 residues. Looked up from germline, CDR1 is SEHNR and CDR2 is FQNEAQ (reference sequence). Trimming stripped 8 bases from V and 0 bases from J, with 11 bases between. As DNA, the CDR3 is TGTGCCAGCGAAGCCCTGGACTCCTACGAGCAGTACTTC. Protein sequence: CASEALDSYEQYF.

The rearrangement uses TRBV2 and TRBJ2-5; TRBD1 aligns across 8 bases. CDR1 SNHLY and CDR2 FYNNEI come from the germline V gene. J lost 5 bases, V lost 6 bases, and 11 bases had no gene match. This CDR3 has 15 amino acids. CDR3 sequence reads: CASSPDRVGVETQYF. The CDR3 bases are TGTGCCAGCAGCCCGGACAGGGTAGGGGTCGAGACCCAGTACTTC.

This clone was observed a handful of times. This chain connects TRBV10-3 to TRBJ1-1; a weak D match, TRBD1 (6 bases). Germline V lookup: CDR1 ENHRY, CDR2 SYGVKD. Trimming removed 3 bases from V and 6 bases from J, with 14 bases in between. This CDR3 region has 14 residues. CDR3 sequence: CAISDLGGGAEAFF. In DNA form, the CDR3 reads TGTGCCATCAGTGACCTTGGGGGGGGCGCTGAAGCTTTCTTT.

This chain links TRBV6-5 with TRBJ1-2, with 7 positions matching TRBD1. The CDR3 consists of 13 residues. Germline loops: CDR1 MNHEY, CDR2 SVGAGI. With 6 bases clipped from V and 3 bases from J, the junction kept 4 bases outside the gene matches. In nucleotides, the CDR3 is TGTGCCAGCAGCCGCGACAGGGACTATGGCTACACCTTC. It specifies CASSRDRDYGYTF.

The chain has TRBV27 and TRBJ2-1, with 7 nucleotides matching TRBD2. Germline V CDR1 and CDR2: MNHEY, SMNVEV (reference sequence). The CDR3 sequence is 15 residues long. V was pared by 3 bases and J by 4 bases, with 6 bases of the junction left unmatched. The CDR3 loop is CASSFAAGLYNEQFF. CDR3 in DNA: TGTGCCAGCAGTTTTGCAGCGGGGCTATACAATGAGCAGTTCTTC.

The chain employs TRBV5-4 and TRBJ2-2; D gene unclear. The V end was cut by 3 bases, the J end by 6 bases, with 15 bases between. Germline loops: CDR1 SGHNT, CDR2 YYREEE (reference sequence). The CDR3 consists of 15 residues. This chain's CDR3 is CASSSYKESPGELFF. For the CDR3, the DNA is TGTGCCAGCAGCTCCTACAAGGAAAGCCCCGGGGAGCTGTTTTTT.

Written as DNA, the CDR3 is TGTGCCAGCAGCCCCGAACGGAACACAGATACGCAGTATTTT. This codes for CASSPERNTDTQYF. V usage is TRBV7-2 and J usage is TRBJ2-3; D unclear. The V and J ends lost 5 bases and 2 bases respectively, with 11 bases between them. This CDR3 is built from 14 residues. The germline V gene encodes CDR1 SGHTA and CDR2 FQGNSA.

V and J are TRBV28 and TRBJ2-2, with 8 bases identical to TRBD1. V lost 11 bases and J lost 0; bases outside the gene matches: 8. The CDR3 runs 15 residues. CDR1 MDHEN and CDR2 SYDVKM come from the germline V gene. The CDR3 coding sequence is TGTGCCGGAAGGGAACAGGGGGCGAACACCGGGGAGCTGTTTTTT. It yields the protein CAGREQGANTGELFF.

This clone showed up just once. The chain couples TRBV6-6 to TRBJ2-1; D is perhaps TRBD1 (6 bases). This CDR3 has 13 residues. Germline loops: CDR1 MNHNY, CDR2 SVGAGI (reference sequence). Trimming removed 5 bases from V and 9 bases from J, with 14 bases in between. The CDR3 region has the DNA TGTGCCAGCAGTCTGGGGGCTAGAGGTGAGCAGTTCTTC. Its translation: CASSLGARGEQFF.

The J gene is TRBJ1-4, the V gene TRBV4-3; D gene ambiguous. The CDR3 runs 18 residues. Germline CDR1 and CDR2: LGHNA and YSLEER. V shed 0 bases and J shed 0 bases, with 14 bases lying between them. The chain's CDR3 is CASSQDAWAVSTNEKLFF. CDR3 nucleotides: TGCGCCAGCAGCCAAGACGCGTGGGCGGTTTCAACTAATGAAAAACTGTTTTTT.

In its sample, this clone was seen once. The chain combines TRBV10-3 with TRBJ1-3; D is unclear. The CDR3 is 13 residues long. V was clipped by 8 bases and J by 4 bases, with 12 bases between them. CDR1 is ENHRY and CDR2 is SYGVKD in the germline V gene. The CDR3 sequence is CAIRGSTGNTIYF. As DNA, the CDR3 is TGTGCCATCCGCGGGTCTACGGGAAACACCATATATTTT.